Presented here are 28 T cell receptor beta chains from one specimen sequenced in a study of T cell repertoires and HLA-DP antigens. Sequenced by immunoSEQ multiplex PCR; TCRdb stores in-frame clones only, minus some. The sample holds around 100,000 clones, over 90% seen once. For these receptors, no antigen is known. The sample was CD4+ T cells from PBMCs. These TCRs come from a woman under 30 in good health and CMV-seronegative.

The genes are TRBV11-1 and TRBJ2-2; D might be TRBD1 (5 bases). Germline loops: CDR1 SGHAT, CDR2 FQDESV (reference sequence). The CDR3 runs to 16 residues. V lost 5 bases and J 1 base, leaving 14 bases between the germline ends. CDR3 region: CASSRGTVVNTGELFF. CDR3 coding DNA: TGTGCCAGCAGCAGGGGAACGGTGGTGAACACCGGGGAGCTGTTTTTT.

V gene TRBV6-6 combines with J gene TRBJ2-2, with 14 bases aligning to TRBD2. Germline V gene lookup returns CDR1 MNHNY and CDR2 SVGAGI (reference sequence). V gave up 6 bases and J gave up 2 bases; unmatched junction bases: 2. The CDR3 sequence is 16 residues long. The CDR3 protein is CASSGTSGSNTGELFF. The DNA for the CDR3 is TGTGCCAGCAGCGGGACTAGCGGGAGCAACACCGGGGAGCTGTTTTTT.

The chain has TRBV6-1 and TRBJ2-1; a weak D match, TRBD1 (7 bases). Germline-derived CDR1 and CDR2 are MNHNS and SASEGT. The V gene lost 10 bases and the J gene lost 9 bases, with 16 bases spanning the gap. This CDR3 comprises 12 residues. CDR3 loop: CATEDRRGEQFF. In DNA form, the CDR3 reads TGTGCCACCGAGGACAGGCGGGGTGAGCAGTTCTTC.

This chain uses TRBV4-2 with TRBJ2-3, with 13 bases that match TRBD2. Germline V gives CDR1 LGHNA, CDR2 YNFKEQ. The length of the CDR3 is 19 residues. The trim removed 2 bases at V and 3 bases at J, leaving 11 bases unmatched. The CDR3 spells CASSQLTLLAGGLTDTQYF. CDR3 in DNA: TGTGCCAGCAGCCAATTAACTCTACTAGCGGGGGGGTTAACAGATACGCAGTATTTT.

The chain has TRBV9 and TRBJ2-1, with D perhaps matching TRBD1 or TRBD2 (5 bases each). The CDR3 covers 15 residues. V lost 4 bases and J 0 bases, leaving 11 bases between the germline ends. From germline, CDR1 is SGDLS and CDR2 YYNGEE. The CDR3 sequence is CASSRDGSSYNEQFF. In nucleotides, the CDR3 is TGTGCCAGCAGCCGGGACGGAAGCTCCTACAATGAGCAGTTCTTC.

The genes are TRBV19 and TRBJ2-3; D call uncertain. In germline, CDR1 is LNHDA, CDR2 SQIVND (reference sequence). This CDR3 has 13 amino acids. V lost 5 bases and J lost 2, with 8 bases in between. CDR3 DNA: TGTGCCAGTAGTTGGGCAGCCACAGATACGCAGTATTTT. This codes for CASSWAATDTQYF.

The chain couples TRBV7-6 to TRBJ1-3; D unresolved. In germline, CDR1 is SGHVS, CDR2 FNYEAQ. The length of the CDR3 is 13 residues. Trimming took off 5 bases at V and 0 bases at J, with 5 bases between the two ends. This CDR3 is CASSLASGNTIYF. In nucleotides, the CDR3 is TGTGCCAGCAGCCTCGCCTCTGGAAACACCATATATTTT. Looking up the rest from reference TRBV7-6 and TRBJ1-3 gives the full variable domain: GAGVSQSPRYKVTKRGQDVALRCDPISGHVSLYWYRQALGQGPEFLTYFNYEAQQDKSGLPNDRFSAERPEGSISTLTIQRTEQRDSAMYRCASSLASGNTIYFGEGSWLTVV.

This clone was detected only once. This sequence joins TRBV28 and TRBJ1-2; possible D gene TRBD1, 5 bases. Germline loops: CDR1 MDHEN, CDR2 SYDVKM. Trimming stripped 5 bases from V and 2 bases from J, with 9 bases between. The CDR3 sequence is 13 residues long. DNA for the CDR3: TGTGCCAGCAGTCGACAGACAAACTATGGCTACACCTTC. Translated: CASSRQTNYGYTF.

V gene TRBV10-3 combines with J gene TRBJ1-6; D might be TRBD1 (5 bases). V was cut by 9 bases and J by 7 bases, with 16 bases left in between. The CDR3 runs 14 residues. The V gene's germline CDR1 is ENHRY and CDR2 SYGVKD. This chain's CDR3 is CAIGAPGQNSPLHF. DNA for the CDR3: TGTGCCATTGGGGCGCCAGGGCAGAATTCACCCCTCCACTTT.

The genes are TRBV19 and TRBJ2-6; TRBD1 aligns across 7 bases. V shed 6 bases and J 0 bases; nucleotides not matched to a gene: 8. The CDR3 consists of 17 residues. Germline V gene data show CDR1 as LNHDA and CDR2 as SQIVND (reference sequence). In DNA form, the CDR3 reads TGTGCCAGTAGACGACAGGGCCTCGACTCTGGGGCCAACGTCCTGACTTTC. Encoded protein: CASRRQGLDSGANVLTF. Full variable domain (rest looked up from reference TRBV19 and TRBJ2-6): DGGITQSPKYLFRKEGQNVTLSCEQNLNHDAMYWYRQDPGQGLRLIYYSQIVNDFQKGDIAEGYSVSREKKESFPLTVTSAQKNPTAFYLCASRRQGLDSGANVLTFGAGSRLTVL.

The chain uses TRBV28 and TRBJ2-3; D perhaps matches TRBD1 (6 bases). The germline V and J ends were trimmed by 4 bases and 4 bases, with 27 bases remaining between them. Germline CDR1 MDHEN, CDR2 SYDVKM. The CDR3 spans 19 residues. In DNA, the CDR3 is TGTGCCAGCAGTTCGATCCACAGGGCCCCGAAGGGAACGGCAGATACGCAGTATTTT. Translation: CASSSIHRAPKGTADTQYF.

This chain joins TRBV11-2 and TRBJ2-1; 8 nucleotides line up with TRBD1. V lost 3 bases, J lost 16 bases, and 8 bases stayed unmatched. Germline-derived CDR1 and CDR2 are SGHAT and FQNNGV. The CDR3 runs to 12 residues. CDR3 amino acids: CASSLIDRGRFF. The CDR3 DNA follows: TGTGCCAGCAGCTTGATAGACAGGGGAAGATTCTTC.

V usage is TRBV9 and J usage is TRBJ2-7; D uncertain. Trimming stripped 4 bases from V and 1 base from J, with 12 bases between. The CDR3 totals 14 residues. Germline V lookup: CDR1 SGDLS, CDR2 YYNGEE. CDR3 protein: CASSPRVGSYEQYF. The CDR3 DNA follows: TGTGCCAGCAGCCCAAGGGTGGGATCCTACGAGCAGTACTTC.

This clone was seen once. The V call is TRBV5-4, the J call TRBJ2-7; 8 nucleotides match TRBD2. Germline V gene sequence: CDR1 SGHNT, CDR2 YYREEE (reference sequence). The CDR3 runs 15 residues. V shed 3 bases and J 3 bases; nucleotides not matched to a gene: 8. CDR3 sequence (DNA): TGTGCCAGCAGCTCTCCGGGGGGGTTAGGCTACGAGCAGTACTTC. Translating it yields CASSSPGGLGYEQYF. The whole variable domain, filled in from reference TRBV5-4 and TRBJ2-7, reads ETGVTQSPTHLIKTRGQQVTLRCSSQSGHNTVSWYQQALGQGPQFIFQYYREEENGRGNFPPRFSGLQFPNYSSELNVNALELDDSALYLCASSSPGGLGYEQYFGPGTRLTVT.

The chain is built from TRBV2 and TRBJ2-5, with D possibly being TRBD1 (6 bases). The V gene's germline CDR1 is SNHLY and CDR2 FYNNEI. V was clipped by 2 bases and J by 4 bases, with 11 bases between them. The CDR3 spans 14 residues. CDR3 in amino acids: CASSESTGRETQYF. The CDR3 DNA reads as TGTGCCAGCAGTGAATCTACAGGGAGAGAGACCCAGTACTTC.

The V call is TRBV4-1, the J call TRBJ1-4; D gene unclear. Per the germline V gene, CDR1 is MGHRA and CDR2 is YSYEKL. The CDR3 has 15 residues. V shed 3 bases and J shed 1 base, with 9 bases lying between them. Here the CDR3 DNA reads TGCGCCAGCAGCCAGGAGTCAGGAACTAATGAAAAACTGTTTTTT. This encodes CASSQESGTNEKLFF.

The J gene is TRBJ1-2, the V gene TRBV5-1; possible D gene TRBD1, 5 bases. The V end lost 4 bases, the J end lost 7 bases, and 17 bases lay between the germline ends. The CDR3 sequence is 14 residues long. CDR1 is SGHRS, CDR2 YFSETQ, per germline. In DNA form, the CDR3 reads TGCGCCAGCAGCAAGAGGGACCGAGACCTTGGCTACACCTTC. It specifies CASSKRDRDLGYTF.

This chain connects TRBV4-1 to TRBJ1-2; D is possibly TRBD1 (6 bases). V lost 1 base, J lost 3 bases, and 21 bases lay in between. The CDR3 is made up of 18 amino acids. CDR1 is MGHRA, CDR2 YSYEKL, per germline. The CDR3 bases are TGCGCCAGCAGCCAAGGGAGGGGAACAGGGAGAAGGGACTATGGCTACACCTTC. Translation gives CASSQGRGTGRRDYGYTF.

V and J are TRBV4-3 and TRBJ1-2, with D perhaps matching TRBD1 (6 bases). The length of the CDR3 is 14 residues. Trimming removed 6 bases at V and 2 bases at J, with 13 bases between. The V gene's germline CDR1 is LGHNA and CDR2 YSLEER. The CDR3 loop is CASRSQGENYGYTF. The CDR3 DNA reads TGCGCCAGCAGATCACAGGGCGAGAACTATGGCTACACCTTC.

The V call is TRBV28, the J call TRBJ2-7, with 9 bases lining up with TRBD2. CDR3 size: 15 residues. The junction had 7 bases not matched to a gene; V was cut back by 4 bases and J by 3 bases. Germline CDR1 is MDHEN and CDR2 is SYDVKM. The CDR3 reads CASSSPTSGNYEQYF. DNA for the CDR3: TGTGCCAGCAGTTCGCCGACTAGCGGAAACTACGAGCAGTACTTC.

This clone was seen only once. The gene calls are TRBV5-6 and TRBJ1-6; D is ambiguous. Germline CDR1 SGHDT, CDR2 YYEEEE. The V gene lost 6 bases and the J gene lost 7 bases, with 17 bases spanning the gap. The CDR3 sequence is 15 residues long. CDR3 DNA sequence: TGTGCCAGCACGCCCGGACCCTCTACCAATTCACCCCTCCACTTT. Encoded protein: CASTPGPSTNSPLHF.

V gene TRBV28 combines with J gene TRBJ2-1; TRBD2 agrees at 11 bases. V dropped 4 bases and J dropped 3; count of bases not matched to a gene: 17. Germline V CDR1 and CDR2: MDHEN, SYDVKM. The CDR3 totals 20 residues. The CDR3 loop reads CASSSLQGGRGTSGYNEQFF. DNA for the CDR3: TGTGCCAGCAGTTCTTTACAGGGAGGTAGGGGGACTAGCGGCTACAATGAGCAGTTCTTC.

The chain combines TRBV18 with TRBJ2-1, with 7 nucleotides matching TRBD2. The ends lost 1 base at V and 5 bases at J; junction bases unmatched: 8. Germline lookup yields CDR1 KGHSH and CDR2 LQKENI. The CDR3 loop spans 16 amino acids. The CDR3 DNA follows: TGTGCCAGCTCACCACTAACGGGAGGTCTCAACAATGAGCAGTTCTTC. It is translated as CASSPLTGGLNNEQFF. The complete variable domain, with remaining parts taken from reference TRBV18 and TRBJ2-1, reads NAGVMQNPRHLVRRRGQEARLRCSPMKGHSHVYWYRQLPEEGLKFMVYLQKENIIDESGMPKERFSAEFPKEGPSILRIQQVVRGDSAAYFCASSPLTGGLNNEQFFGPGTRLTVL.

This rearrangement joins TRBV5-1 to TRBJ2-3; TRBD1 is a possible D gene (5 bases). V was pared by 2 bases and J by 4 bases, with 8 bases between. This CDR3 has 13 residues. Per the germline V gene, CDR1 is SGHRS and CDR2 is YFSETQ. CDR3: CASSFQGSDTQYF. CDR3 nucleotides: TGCGCCAGCAGCTTCCAGGGATCAGATACGCAGTATTTT.

The chain joins TRBV6-6 to TRBJ1-1, with D unresolved. This CDR3 has 14 amino acids. Looked up from germline, CDR1 is MNHNY and CDR2 is SVGAGI (reference sequence). Trimming took 2 bases from V and 4 from J, leaving 11 bases between them. This CDR3 is CASSYPPQITEAFF. The CDR3 nucleotides read TGTGCCAGCAGTTACCCCCCACAGATCACTGAAGCTTTCTTT.

The V gene is TRBV15, the J gene TRBJ2-1; TRBD2 matches at 11 bases. CDR3 length: 16 amino acids. Germline CDR1 LNHNV, CDR2 YYDKDF (reference sequence). J gave up 6 bases and V 1 base, and 5 bases lay outside the gene matches. CDR3 region: CATSRGSGRALNEQFF. CDR3 DNA: TGTGCCACCAGCAGAGGTAGCGGGAGGGCCCTCAATGAGCAGTTCTTC.

The chain combines TRBV4-3 with TRBJ1-2, with D tentatively TRBD1 (6 bases). The CDR3 length is 15 residues. Trimming took off 2 bases at V and 2 bases at J, with 12 bases between the two ends. Germline V gene sequence: CDR1 LGHNA, CDR2 YSLEER. CDR3 amino acids: CASSQQNTGNYGYTF. The DNA of the CDR3 is TGCGCCAGCAGCCAACAAAATACAGGGAACTATGGCTACACCTTC.

The CDR3 loop reads CASSRQGTNEKLFF. The CDR3 DNA reads as TGTGCCAGCAGTCGACAGGGGACTAATGAAAAACTGTTTTTT. V and J are TRBV6-6 and TRBJ1-4; 8 bases line up with TRBD1. The CDR3 extends over 14 amino acids. J lost 2 bases, V lost 5 bases, and 1 base had no gene match. Germline V gene data show CDR1 as MNHNY and CDR2 as SVGAGI (reference sequence).